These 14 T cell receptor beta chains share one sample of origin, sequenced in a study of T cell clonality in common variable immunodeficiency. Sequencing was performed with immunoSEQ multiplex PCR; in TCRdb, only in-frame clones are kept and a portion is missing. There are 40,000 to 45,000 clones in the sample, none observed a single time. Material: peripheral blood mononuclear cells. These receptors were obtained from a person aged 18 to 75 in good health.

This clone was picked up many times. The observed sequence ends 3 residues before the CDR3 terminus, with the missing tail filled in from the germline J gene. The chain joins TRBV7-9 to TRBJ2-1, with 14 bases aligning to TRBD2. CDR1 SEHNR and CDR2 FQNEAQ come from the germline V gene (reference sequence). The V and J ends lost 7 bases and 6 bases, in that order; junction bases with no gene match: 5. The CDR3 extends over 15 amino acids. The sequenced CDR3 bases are TGTGCCAGCATAGTTGGGACTAGCGGGGGCAATGAG. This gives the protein CASIVGTSGGNE. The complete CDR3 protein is CASIVGTSGGNEQFF. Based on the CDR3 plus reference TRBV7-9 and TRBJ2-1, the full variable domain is DTGVSQNPRHKITKRGQNVTFRCDPISEHNRLYWYRQTLGQGPEFLTYFQNEAQLEKSRLLSDRFSAERPKGSFSTLEIQRTEQGDSAMYLCASIVGTSGGNEQFFGPGTRLTVL.

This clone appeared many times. CDR3 in amino acids: CSVPTGYLSGNTIYF. The sequenced part of the CDR3 DNA is TGCAGTGTTCCAACAGGGTACCTCTCTGGAAACACC. The chain joins TRBV20-1 to TRBJ1-3; D is perhaps TRBD1 (6 bases). Read data end 3 residues before the CDR3 end; the end is taken from the germline J gene. This CDR3 has 15 amino acids. Germline values: CDR1 DFQATT, CDR2 SNEGSKA (reference sequence). V gave up 7 bases and J gave up 0 bases, with 16 bases separating them.

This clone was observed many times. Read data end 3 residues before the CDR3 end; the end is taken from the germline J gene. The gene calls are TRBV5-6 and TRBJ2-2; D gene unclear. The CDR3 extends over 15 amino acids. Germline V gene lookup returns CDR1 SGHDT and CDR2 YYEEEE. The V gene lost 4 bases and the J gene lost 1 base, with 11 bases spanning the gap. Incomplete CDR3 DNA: TGTGCCAGCAGCCTTTTTCCCCTGAACACCGGGGAG. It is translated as CASSLFPLNTGE. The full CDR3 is CASSLFPLNTGELFF.

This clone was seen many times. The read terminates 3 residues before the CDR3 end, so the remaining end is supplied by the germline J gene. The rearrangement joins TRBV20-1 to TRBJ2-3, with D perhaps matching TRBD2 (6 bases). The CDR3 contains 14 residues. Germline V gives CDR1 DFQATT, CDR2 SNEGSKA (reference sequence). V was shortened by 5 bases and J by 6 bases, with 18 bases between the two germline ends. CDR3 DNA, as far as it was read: TGCAGTGCTCCGGGATCGCGGGGTCAGGATACG. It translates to CSAPGSRGQDT. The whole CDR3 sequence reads CSAPGSRGQDTQYF.

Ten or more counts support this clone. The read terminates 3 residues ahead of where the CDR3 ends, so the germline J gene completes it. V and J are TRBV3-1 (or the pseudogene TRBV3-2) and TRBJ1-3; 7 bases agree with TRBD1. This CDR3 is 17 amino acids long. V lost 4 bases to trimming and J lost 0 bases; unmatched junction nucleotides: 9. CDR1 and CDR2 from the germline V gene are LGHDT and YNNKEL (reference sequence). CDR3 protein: CASSPPTGNGSGNTIYF. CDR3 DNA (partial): TGTGCCAGCAGCCCCCCGACAGGGAACGGCTCTGGAAACACC.

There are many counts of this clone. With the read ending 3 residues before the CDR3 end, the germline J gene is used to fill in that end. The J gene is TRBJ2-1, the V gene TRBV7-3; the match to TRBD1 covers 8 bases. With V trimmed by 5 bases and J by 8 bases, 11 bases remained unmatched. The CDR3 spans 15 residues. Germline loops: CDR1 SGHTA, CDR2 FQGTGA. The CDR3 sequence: CASSRNRGEADEQFF. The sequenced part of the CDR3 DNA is TGTGCCAGCAGCAGAAACAGGGGGGAAGCGGATGAG.

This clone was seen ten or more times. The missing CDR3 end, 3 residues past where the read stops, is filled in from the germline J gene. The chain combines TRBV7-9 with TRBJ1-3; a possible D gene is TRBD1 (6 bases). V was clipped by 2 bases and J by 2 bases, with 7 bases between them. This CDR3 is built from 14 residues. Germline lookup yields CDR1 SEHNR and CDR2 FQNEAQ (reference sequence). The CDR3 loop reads CASSLRQAGNTIYF. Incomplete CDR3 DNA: TGTGCCAGCAGCTTAAGACAGGCTGGAAACACC.

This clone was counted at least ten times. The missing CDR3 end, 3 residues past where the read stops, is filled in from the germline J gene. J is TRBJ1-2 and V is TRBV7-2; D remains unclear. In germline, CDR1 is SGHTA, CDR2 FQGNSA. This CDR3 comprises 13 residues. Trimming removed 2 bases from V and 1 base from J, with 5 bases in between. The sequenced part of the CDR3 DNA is TGTGCCAGCAGCTTACAGATTAACTATGGC. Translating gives CASSLQINYG. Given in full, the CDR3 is CASSLQINYGYTF.

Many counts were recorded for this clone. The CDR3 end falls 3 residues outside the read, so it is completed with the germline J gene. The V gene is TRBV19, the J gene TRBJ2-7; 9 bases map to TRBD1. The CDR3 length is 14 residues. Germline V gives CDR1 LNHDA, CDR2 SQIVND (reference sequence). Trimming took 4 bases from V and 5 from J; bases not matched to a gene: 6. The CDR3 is CASSTLTGGDEQYF. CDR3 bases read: TGTGCCAGTAGTACACTGACAGGGGGTGACGAG.

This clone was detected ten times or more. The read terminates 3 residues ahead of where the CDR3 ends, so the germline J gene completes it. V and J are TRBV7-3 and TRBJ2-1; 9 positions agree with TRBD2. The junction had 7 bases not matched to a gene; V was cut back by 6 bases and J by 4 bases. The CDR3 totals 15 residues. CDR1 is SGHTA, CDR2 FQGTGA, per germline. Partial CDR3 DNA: TGTGCCAGCAGGGATCTAGCGGGACGTTACAATGAG. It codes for CASRDLAGRYNE. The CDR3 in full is CASRDLAGRYNEQFF.

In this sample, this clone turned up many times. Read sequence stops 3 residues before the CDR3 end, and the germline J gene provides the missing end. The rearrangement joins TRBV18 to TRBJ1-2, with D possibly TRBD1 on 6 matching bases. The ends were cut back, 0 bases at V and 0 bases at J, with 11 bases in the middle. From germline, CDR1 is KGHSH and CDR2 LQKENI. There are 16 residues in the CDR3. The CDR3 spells CASSPPGQTTNYGYTF. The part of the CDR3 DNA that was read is TGTGCCAGCTCACCACCTGGACAGACTACTAACTATGGC.

The CDR3 is CSVADSWTGGLGETQYF. The covered CDR3 bases are TGCAGCGTTGCGGACTCGTGGACAGGGGGCTTAGGAGAGACC. The V gene is TRBV29-1, the J gene TRBJ2-5; 11 bases map to TRBD1. The CDR3 is cut off 3 residues early in the read; its end comes from the germline J gene. The V and J ends lost 4 bases and 4 bases, in that order; junction bases with no gene match: 14. Germline V gene data show CDR1 as SQVTM and CDR2 as ANQGSEA. The length of the CDR3 is 17 residues.

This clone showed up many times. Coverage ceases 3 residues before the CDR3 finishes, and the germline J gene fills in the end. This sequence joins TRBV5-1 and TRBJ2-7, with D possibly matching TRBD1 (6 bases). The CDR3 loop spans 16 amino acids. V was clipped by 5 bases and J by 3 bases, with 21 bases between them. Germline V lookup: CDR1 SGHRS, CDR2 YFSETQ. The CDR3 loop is CASRGTGSDSLYEQYF. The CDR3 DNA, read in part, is TGCGCCAGCAGGGGAACAGGGTCTGACTCTCTCTACGAG.

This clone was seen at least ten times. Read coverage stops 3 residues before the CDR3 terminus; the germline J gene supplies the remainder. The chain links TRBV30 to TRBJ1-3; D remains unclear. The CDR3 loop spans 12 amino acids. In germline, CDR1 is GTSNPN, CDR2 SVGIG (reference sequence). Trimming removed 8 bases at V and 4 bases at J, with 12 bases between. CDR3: CALIPAGNTIYF. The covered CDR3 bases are TGTGCCCTCATCCCAGCGGGAAACACC.